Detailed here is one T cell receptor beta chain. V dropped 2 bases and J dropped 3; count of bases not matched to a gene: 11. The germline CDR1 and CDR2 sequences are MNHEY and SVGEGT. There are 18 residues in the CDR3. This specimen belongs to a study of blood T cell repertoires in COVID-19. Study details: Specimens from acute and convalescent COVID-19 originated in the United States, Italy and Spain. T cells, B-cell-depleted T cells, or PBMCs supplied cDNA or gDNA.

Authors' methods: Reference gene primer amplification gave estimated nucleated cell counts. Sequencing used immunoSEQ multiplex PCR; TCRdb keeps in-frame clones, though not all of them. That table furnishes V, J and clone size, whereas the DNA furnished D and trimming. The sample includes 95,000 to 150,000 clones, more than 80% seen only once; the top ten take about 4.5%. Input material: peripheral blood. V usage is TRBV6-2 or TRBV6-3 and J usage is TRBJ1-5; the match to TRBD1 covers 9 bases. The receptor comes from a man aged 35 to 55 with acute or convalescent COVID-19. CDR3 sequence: CASSYQPGTGLFNQPQHF. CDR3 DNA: TGTGCCAGCAGTTACCAACCGGGGACAGGGCTTTTCAATCAGCCCCAGCATTTT.